Sequencing of this T cell receptor (beta chain) was carried out in a study of early T cells in non-severe SARS-CoV-2 infection. Study at large: Bulk RNA taken from unsorted whole blood was sequenced, leaving chains unpaired.

Findings of the study overall: Clonotype matching in VDJdb favored anti-spike CD8 responses and did not capture private and CD4 specificities.

Ten or more counts support this clonotype. The target antigen is unknown. In the library, individual cDNA molecules carried attached unique molecular identifiers. TCRdb re-derived calls from the 5' RACE reads in MiXCR, one entry per CDR3 protein. The sample has roughly 75,000 distinct CDR3 sequences, approximately 12% seen once; the top ten hold roughly 3.2%. Trimming cost V 2 bases and J 6 bases; bases outside gene matches: 7. CDR3 length: 16 amino acids. Germline values: CDR1 SGHNT, CDR2 YYREEE (reference sequence). V usage is TRBV5-4 and J usage is TRBJ2-1; 11 nucleotides match TRBD2. The source of this sequence is an adult who was a healthcare worker with PCR-confirmed SARS-CoV-2 infection or an uninfected control (not recorded which). Sample: whole blood. The CDR3: CASSFPSGTSGNEQFF. DNA for the CDR3: TGTGCCAGCAGCTTCCCGTCAGGGACTAGCGGCAATGAGCAGTTCTTC.